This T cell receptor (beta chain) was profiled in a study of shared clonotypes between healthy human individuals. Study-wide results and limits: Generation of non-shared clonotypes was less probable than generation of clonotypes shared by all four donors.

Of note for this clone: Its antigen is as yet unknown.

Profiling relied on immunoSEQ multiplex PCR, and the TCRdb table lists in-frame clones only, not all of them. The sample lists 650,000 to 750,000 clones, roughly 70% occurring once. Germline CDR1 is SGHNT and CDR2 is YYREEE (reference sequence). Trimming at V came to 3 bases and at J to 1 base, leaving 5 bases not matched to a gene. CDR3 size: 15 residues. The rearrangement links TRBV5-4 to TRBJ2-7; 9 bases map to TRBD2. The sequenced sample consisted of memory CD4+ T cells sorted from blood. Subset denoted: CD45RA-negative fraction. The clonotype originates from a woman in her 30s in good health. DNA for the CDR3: TGTGCCAGCAGCTCAGGCGGGAGGGCGTCCTACGAGCAGTACTTC. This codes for CASSSGGRASYEQYF.